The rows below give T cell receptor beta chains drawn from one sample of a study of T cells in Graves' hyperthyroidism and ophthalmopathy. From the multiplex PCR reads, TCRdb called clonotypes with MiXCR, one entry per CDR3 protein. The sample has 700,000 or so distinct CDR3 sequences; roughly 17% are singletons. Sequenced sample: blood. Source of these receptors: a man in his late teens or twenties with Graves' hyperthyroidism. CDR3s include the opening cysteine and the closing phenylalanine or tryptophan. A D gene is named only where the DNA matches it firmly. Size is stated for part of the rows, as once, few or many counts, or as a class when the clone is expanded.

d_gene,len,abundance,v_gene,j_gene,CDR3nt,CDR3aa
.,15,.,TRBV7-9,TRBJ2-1,TGTGCCAGCAGCCTGATGAGCCCCTCCTACAATGAGCAGTTCTTC,CASSLMSPSYNEQFF
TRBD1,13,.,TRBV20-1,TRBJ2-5,TGCAGTGCTGGCGGGACAGGGTGGGAGACCCAGTACTTC,CSAGGTGWETQYF
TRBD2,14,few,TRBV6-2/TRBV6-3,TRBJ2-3,TGTACCAGCAGTCTAGCGGGAGTCGCAGATACGCAGTATTTT,CTSSLAGVADTQYF
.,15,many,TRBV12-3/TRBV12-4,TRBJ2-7,TGTGCCAGCAGTTTAGAAGGGACTCTAAGCTACGAGCAGTACTTC,CASSLEGTLSYEQYF
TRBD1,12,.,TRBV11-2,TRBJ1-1,TGTGCCACGGACAGGTACTACACTGAAGCTTTCTTT,CATDRYYTEAFF
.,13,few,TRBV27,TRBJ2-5,TGTGCCAGTTCCGGGCAGGAGGGGGAGACCCAGTACTTC,CASSGQEGETQYF
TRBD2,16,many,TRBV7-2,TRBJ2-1,TGTGCCAGCAGCTTATTTGGACTAGCGGCATACAATGAGCAGTTCTTC,CASSLFGLAAYNEQFF
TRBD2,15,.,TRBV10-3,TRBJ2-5,TGTGCCATCAAGGAGAGCGGGAGGCCCCAAGAGACCCAGTACTTC,CAIKESGRPQETQYF
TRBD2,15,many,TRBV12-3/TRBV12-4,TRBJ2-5,TGTGCCAGCAGTCCGGCCGGACTAGCGGGGGAGACCCAGTACTTC,CASSPAGLAGETQYF
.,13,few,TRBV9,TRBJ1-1,TGTGCCAGCAGCGTCGAGGGGCTGACTGAAGCTTTCTTT,CASSVEGLTEAFF
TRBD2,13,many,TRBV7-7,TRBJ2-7,TGTGCCAGCAGCTTAGGCGGGAGGACCGAGCAGTACTTC,CASSLGGRTEQYF
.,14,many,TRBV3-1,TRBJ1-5,TGTGCCAGCAGCCAATCTGGGGGGGATCAGCCCCAGCATTTT,CASSQSGGDQPQHF
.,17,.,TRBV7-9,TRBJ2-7,TGTGCCAGCAGCCAAGTCCTGGGGGGAGAACACTCCTACGAGCAGTACTTC,CASSQVLGGEHSYEQYF
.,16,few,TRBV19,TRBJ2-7,TGTGCCAGTAGTATTGGGACAGGCGGGAGCTCCTACGAGCAGTACTTC,CASSIGTGGSSYEQYF
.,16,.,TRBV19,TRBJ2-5,TGTGCCAGTAGTATCCCCCCGGCTGGGGGGCAAGAGACCCAGTACTTC,CASSIPPAGGQETQYF
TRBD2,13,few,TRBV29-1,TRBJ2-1,TGCAGCCTTCGCCTAGCGGGATACAATGAGCAGTTCTTC,CSLRLAGYNEQFF
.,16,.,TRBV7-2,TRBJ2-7,TGTGCCAGCAGCTCGATTAAATACTCTATCATCAGCGAGCAGTACTTC,CASSSIKYSIISEQYF
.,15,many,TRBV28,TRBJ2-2,TGTGCCAGCACCGCCCGTACGGGCACTACCGGGGAGCTGTTTTTT,CASTARTGTTGELFF
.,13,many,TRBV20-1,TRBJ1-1,TGCAGTGCTGTCGGCAGATTGAACACTGAAGCTTTCTTT,CSAVGRLNTEAFF
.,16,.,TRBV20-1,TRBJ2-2,TGCAGTGCTAGAGTACTTCGGGAGCCCAAGAATAGGGAGCTGTTTTTT,CSARVLREPKNRELFF
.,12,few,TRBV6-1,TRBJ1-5,TGTGCCAGCAGTTCCATTAATCAGCCCCAGCATTTT,CASSSINQPQHF
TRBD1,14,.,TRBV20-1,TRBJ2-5,TGCAGTGCTAGCGACAGGGGGAGGGGGGAGACCCAGTACTTC,CSASDRGRGETQYF
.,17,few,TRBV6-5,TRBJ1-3,TGTGCCAGCAGTTACGGGCGACCTACCGGCTCTGGAAACACCATATATTTT,CASSYGRPTGSGNTIYF
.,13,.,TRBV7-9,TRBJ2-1,TGTGCCAGCAGCGGACCCCTTAACAATGAGCAGTTCTTC,CASSGPLNNEQFF
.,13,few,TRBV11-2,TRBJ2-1,TGTGCCAGCAGCTTAAGCGTCCTCAATGAGCAGTTCTTC,CASSLSVLNEQFF
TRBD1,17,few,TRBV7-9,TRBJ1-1,TGTGCCAGCAGCTTAGTTCTTGGGGACAGGTTGAACACTGAAGCTTTCTTT,CASSLVLGDRLNTEAFF
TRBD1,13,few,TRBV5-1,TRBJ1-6,TGCGCCAGCAGACAGGGGACCGATTCACCCCTCCACTTT,CASRQGTDSPLHF
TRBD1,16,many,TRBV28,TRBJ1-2,TGTGCCAGCAGTATAATGACCGGGACAGGGGACTATGGCTACACCTTC,CASSIMTGTGDYGYTF
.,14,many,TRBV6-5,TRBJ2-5,TGTGCCAGCAGTTACTCTGTACAGCAAGAGACCCAGTACTTC,CASSYSVQQETQYF
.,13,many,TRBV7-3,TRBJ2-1,TGTGCCAGCAGCTCGGGGGTTTACAATGAGCAGTTCTTC,CASSSGVYNEQFF
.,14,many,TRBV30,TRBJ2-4,TGTGCCTGGAATACGGGACACCCTTTAGACATTCAGTACTTC,CAWNTGHPLDIQYF
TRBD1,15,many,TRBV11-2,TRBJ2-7,TGTGCCAGCAGCTTAGAGGGACAGGGTGGGTACGAGCAGTACTTC,CASSLEGQGGYEQYF
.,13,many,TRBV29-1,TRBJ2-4,TGCAGCGTTGAAGATCACCCAGGGGACATTCAGTACTTC,CSVEDHPGDIQYF
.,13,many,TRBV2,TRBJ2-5,TGTGCCAGCAGTGAAATCACCAGGGAGACCCAGTACTTC,CASSEITRETQYF
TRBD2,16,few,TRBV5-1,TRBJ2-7,TGCGCCAGCAGCTTGATAGCGGGAGGGCCCTCCTACGAGCAGTACTTC,CASSLIAGGPSYEQYF
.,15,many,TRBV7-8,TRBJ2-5,TGTGCCAGCAGCTTACAGGACAGACGGAGGGAGACCCAGTACTTC,CASSLQDRRRETQYF
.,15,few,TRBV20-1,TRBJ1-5,TGCAGTGCTAGAGATTCGGGAGGGGGCAATCAGCCCCAGCATTTT,CSARDSGGGNQPQHF
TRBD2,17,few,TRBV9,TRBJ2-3,TGTGCCAGCAGCGTAGCTACCAAGCGGGGGGCCACAGATACGCAGTATTTT,CASSVATKRGATDTQYF
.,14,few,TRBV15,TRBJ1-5,TGTGCCACCAGCAACCTCGTAGGCCCGCAGCCCCAGCATTTT,CATSNLVGPQPQHF
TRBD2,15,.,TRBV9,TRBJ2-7,TGTGCCAGCAGTGCGACTAGCGGGGGCTCCTACGAGCAGTACTTC,CASSATSGGSYEQYF